Listed below are T cell receptor beta chains from one sample, sequenced in a study of blood T cell repertoires in COVID-19. Sequencing used immunoSEQ multiplex PCR; TCRdb keeps in-frame clones, though not all of them. This sample has 150,000 to 200,000 clones; 82% occur once, and the top ten carry around 8%. Material: peripheral blood. The receptor source for this set is a woman in her 70s with acute or convalescent COVID-19. Each CDR3 is given with its conserved first and last residue. The order of the fields is J gene, V gene, CDR3 length, CDR3 protein.

TRBJ2-4	TRBV28	15	CASSLPGIPRNIQYF
TRBJ2-5	TRBV11-2	15	CASSFLPPLQETQYF
TRBJ1-4	TRBV10-3	13	CAISDRGREKLFF
TRBJ2-1	TRBV7-2	16	CASSSQVSGFWNEQFF
TRBJ1-2	TRBV5-5	13	CASSSGQGTGYTF
TRBJ1-4	TRBV19	15	CASSRVQGTGEKLFF
TRBJ2-1	TRBV5-1	15	CASATGGLAFNEQFF
TRBJ1-1	TRBV30	12	CAWRRGAAEAFF
TRBJ2-7	TRBV6-2/TRBV6-3	15	CASSPRVAGTYEQYF
TRBJ1-1	TRBV18	15	CASSPLQGIYTEAFF
TRBJ1-2	TRBV5-1	15	CASSLGRGPHYGYTF
TRBJ1-1	TRBV6-5	13	CASSWTGRTEAFF
TRBJ1-1	TRBV11-2	15	CASSLLGQGNTEAFF
TRBJ2-2	TRBV6-5	14	CASRRTGNTGELFF
TRBJ2-1	TRBV5-6	19	CASSPLSALSGLTHNEQFF
TRBJ2-7	TRBV10-3	15	CAISDLGLAGYEQYF
TRBJ2-4	TRBV6-2/TRBV6-3	14	CASSYSEGANIQYF
TRBJ1-6	TRBV7-2	16	CASSLQAGVDVSPLHF
TRBJ2-1	TRBV30	13	CAWKRGVHNEQFF
TRBJ1-6	TRBV7-3	15	CASSLWAGGNSPLHF
TRBJ2-7	TRBV19	15	CASSIVGDSSYEQYF
TRBJ2-2	TRBV19	18	CATPRLAGGVTNTGELFF
TRBJ1-2	TRBV5-1	15	CASSLDGQGNYGYTF
TRBJ2-5	TRBV6-5	13	CASSQQGQETQYF
TRBJ2-3	TRBV19	16	CASSDGLAGGTDTQYF
TRBJ2-2	TRBV5-4	16	CASSSSSGGAAGELFF
TRBJ2-5	TRBV2	15	CASRETVRYQETQYF
TRBJ1-2	TRBV18	16	CASSPSGGLRDYGYTF
TRBJ1-6	TRBV28	12	CASRVPNSPLHF
TRBJ2-1	TRBV10-3	15	CAIRPGTSGYNEQFF
TRBJ1-2	TRBV9	15	CASSVASSPNYGYTF
TRBJ2-7	TRBV7-9	11	CASSLAAEQYF
TRBJ1-5	TRBV24-1	12	CATIQGNQPQHF
TRBJ2-2	TRBV7-2	18	CASSLIAASGVWAGELFF
TRBJ1-2	TRBV13	16	CASSLGRQGRGYGYTF
TRBJ2-3	TRBV4-2	14	CASSGTGDADTQYF
TRBJ1-6	TRBV5-1	16	CASSFEQGGVNSPLHF
TRBJ2-5	TRBV5-1	15	CASSTGRGAEETQYF
TRBJ1-2	TRBV9	15	CASSVGGGQYYGYTF
TRBJ2-1	TRBV19	18	CASRTWGGANGGYNEQFF
TRBJ1-6	TRBV5-4	11	CASSLRDSRSF
TRBJ1-4	TRBV27	16	CASSFGLGTTNEKLFF
TRBJ1-1	TRBV18	15	CASGGTGDRATEAFF
TRBJ2-3	TRBV6-2/TRBV6-3	14	CASSSGQGGDTQYF
TRBJ1-5	TRBV3-1/TRBV3-2	15	CASSQDFQRSQPQHF